A single sample gave rise to the 25 T cell receptor beta chains below, sequenced in a study of Graves' ophthalmopathy and Graves' hyperthyroidism. RNA transcripts served as template for amplifying TCR beta CDR3 sequences. The first-round RT-PCR employed HTBI primers together with the Qiagen OneStep RT-PCR kit. A multiplex PCR was then performed as the second round. TCRdb itself ran the multiplex PCR reads through MiXCR, one entry per CDR3 protein. In the table there are roughly 230,000 distinct CDR3 sequences, about a fifth of which are singletons. Sequenced input: peripheral blood. The receptor source for this set is a woman in her fifties or sixties with Graves' ophthalmopathy.

The chain uses TRBV6-1 and TRBJ1-2, with a weak D call TRBD1 (5 bases). In germline, CDR1 is MNHNS, CDR2 SASEGT. The CDR3 has 14 amino acids. V was trimmed by 2 bases and J by 3 bases, leaving 10 bases between them. For the CDR3, the DNA is TGTGCCAGCAGTGAAAGGGGAAGGGACTATGGCTACACCTTC. This translates into CASSERGRDYGYTF.

In its sample, this clonotype was seen many times. The chain employs TRBV5-1 and TRBJ2-7, with TRBD2 matching over 10 bases. J was trimmed by 3 bases and V by 3 bases; bases with no gene match: 6. The CDR3 covers 15 residues. CDR1 is SGHRS, CDR2 YFSETQ, per germline. CDR3 sequence reads: CASSSTGTSVYEQYF. CDR3 bases: TGCGCCAGCAGCTCTACCGGGACTAGCGTCTACGAGCAGTACTTC.

The CDR3 sequence: CASSQGGKGAGELFF. The CDR3 bases are TGTGCCAGCAGCCAAGGCGGGAAGGGGGCCGGGGAGCTGTTTTTT. V gene TRBV3-1 combines with J gene TRBJ2-2; D may correspond to TRBD1 or TRBD2 (6 bases each). Germline CDR1 is LGHDT and CDR2 is YNNKEL (reference sequence). The CDR3 totals 15 residues. Trimming stripped 1 base from V and 6 bases from J, with 12 bases between.

This clonotype was detected many times. The chain uses TRBV19 and TRBJ1-1, with unresolved D. Germline V lookup: CDR1 LNHDA, CDR2 SQIVND (reference sequence). V lost 2 bases and J lost 2, with 9 bases in between. This CDR3 has 14 residues. The CDR3 here is CASSINTVNTEAFF. CDR3 in DNA: TGTGCCAGTAGTATAAACACGGTAAACACTGAAGCTTTCTTT.

The chain is built from TRBV28 and TRBJ1-5, with TRBD1 matching over 8 bases. The V and J ends lost 7 bases and 5 bases, in that order; junction bases with no gene match: 7. This CDR3 comprises 14 residues. Germline V gene sequence: CDR1 MDHEN, CDR2 SYDVKM. The CDR3 nucleotides are TGTGCCAGCACCACCGGACAGGGCCATCAGCCCCAGCATTTT. Protein product: CASTTGQGHQPQHF.

In this sample, this clonotype turned up a few times. This chain links TRBV5-1 with TRBJ1-2, with a possible D match to TRBD1 (5 bases). The CDR3 has 13 residues. The V end was cut by 6 bases, the J end by 5 bases, with 14 bases between. Germline V lookup: CDR1 SGHRS, CDR2 YFSETQ. CDR3 residues: CASTTPGGYGYTF. The CDR3 DNA sequence: TGCGCCAGCACCACCCCGGGGGGATATGGCTACACCTTC.

This clonotype appeared a few times. V is TRBV3-1 and J is TRBJ1-2; D is ambiguous. Germline CDR1 and CDR2: LGHDT and YNNKEL (reference sequence). The CDR3 loop spans 16 amino acids. V was clipped by 3 bases and J by 3 bases, with 17 bases between them. CDR3 sequence reads: CASSQPTIREDYGYTF. The CDR3 DNA is TGTGCCAGCAGCCAGCCCACGATCAGAGAGGACTATGGCTACACCTTC.

This clonotype was observed at least ten times. In nucleotides, the CDR3 is TGTGCCAGCAGTCCGACAGCCATGAACACTGAAGCTTTCTTT. It encodes CASSPTAMNTEAFF. The chain has TRBV28 and TRBJ1-1; D may be TRBD1 (5 bases). V was pared by 5 bases and J by 0 bases, with 10 bases between. Germline CDR1 reads MDHEN; CDR2 reads SYDVKM. The CDR3 extends over 14 amino acids.

This clonotype showed up just a few times. The J gene is TRBJ2-2, the V gene TRBV7-8; no clear D gene. Germline loops: CDR1 SGHVS, CDR2 FQNEAQ. V lost 5 bases and J 3 bases, leaving 10 bases between the germline ends. The CDR3 totals 14 residues. The CDR3 DNA reads TGTGCCAGCAGCCCAAGCACCTACACCGGGGAGCTGTTTTTT. This gives the protein CASSPSTYTGELFF.

The chain couples TRBV6-1 to TRBJ2-7; TRBD1 matches 12 bases. Looked up from germline, CDR1 is MNHNS and CDR2 is SASEGT. V lost 7 bases and J lost 6; bases outside the gene matches: 13. CDR3 length: 16 residues. The CDR3 region has the DNA TGTGCCAGCACCCCTCGGGGGGGGACAGGGGGCTCCGAGCAGTACTTC. Translation gives CASTPRGGTGGSEQYF.

This clonotype was detected many times. The chain recombines TRBV20-1 with TRBJ2-7; D call uncertain. Trimming removed 5 bases from V and 2 bases from J, with 4 bases in between. Germline CDR1 is DFQATT and CDR2 is SNEGSKA (reference sequence). This CDR3 has 10 amino acids. The CDR3 DNA follows: TGCAGTGCTGGAACCTACGAGCAGTACTTC. Translation: CSAGTYEQYF.

The chain carries TRBV2 and TRBJ1-5; TRBD1 matches 7 bases. The CDR3 has 14 amino acids. V lost 6 bases and J lost 1; bases outside the gene matches: 3. The germline gives CDR1 SNHLY, CDR2 FYNNEI. The CDR3 reads CASRDRASNQPQHF. CDR3 coding DNA: TGTGCCAGCAGAGACAGGGCCAGCAATCAGCCCCAGCATTTT.

This clonotype was recorded many times. The chain employs TRBV27 and TRBJ2-7; 10 nucleotides agree with TRBD2. The trim removed 5 bases at V and 3 bases at J, leaving 7 bases unmatched. Germline loops: CDR1 MNHEY, CDR2 SMNVEV (reference sequence). CDR3 length equals 15 residues. Here the CDR3 reads CASSPVGLADYEQYF. The CDR3 DNA sequence: TGTGCCAGCAGTCCGGTTGGACTAGCGGACTACGAGCAGTACTTC.

CDR3 residues: CSVEFQGAFQSGYEQYF. The CDR3 DNA sequence: TGCAGCGTTGAGTTTCAGGGGGCGTTCCAGTCCGGCTACGAGCAGTACTTC. The rearrangement links TRBV29-1 to TRBJ2-7; TRBD1 agrees at 8 bases. V shed 3 bases and J 3 bases; nucleotides not matched to a gene: 16. The CDR3 loop spans 17 amino acids. Germline values: CDR1 SQVTM, CDR2 ANQGSEA.

This clonotype appeared many times. The chain couples TRBV12-3 or TRBV12-4 to TRBJ2-5; D ambiguous. V was trimmed by 6 bases and J by 7 bases, leaving 15 bases between them. The CDR3 length is 13 residues. The CDR3 nucleotides are TGTGCCAGCAGCCCAGATACAACGCGGACCCAGTACTTC. Its translation: CASSPDTTRTQYF.

This clonotype was seen only a few times. The V gene is TRBV5-1, the J gene TRBJ2-6; D not resolved. Per germline, CDR1 SGHRS and CDR2 YFSETQ. The CDR3 runs 14 residues. The germline V and J ends were trimmed by 3 bases and 0 bases, with 4 bases remaining between them. The DNA of the CDR3 is TGCGCCAGCAGCTCAAGCTCTGGGGCCAACGTCCTGACTTTC. As protein: CASSSSSGANVLTF.

This clonotype was observed a single time. V gene TRBV19 combines with J gene TRBJ2-5, with 11 bases lining up with TRBD2. The ends lost 5 bases at V and 2 bases at J; junction bases unmatched: 10. The CDR3 is 17 residues long. CDR1 and CDR2 (germline): LNHDA, SQIVND (reference sequence). The CDR3 spells CASSHPGGTSGQETQYF. Here the CDR3 DNA reads TGTGCCAGTAGTCACCCCGGTGGGACTAGCGGACAAGAGACCCAGTACTTC.

The table lists this clonotype with many counts. This could be a read error, since a much larger clone is one nucleotide away. The chain employs TRBV15 and TRBJ1-1; D is unclear. V lost 3 bases, J lost 6 bases, and 8 bases lay in between. Germline V lookup: CDR1 LNHNV, CDR2 YYDKDF (reference sequence). This CDR3 has 12 amino acids. CDR3 nucleotides: TGTGCCACCAGCAGGAGGGAGGCTGAAGCTTTCTTT. Its translation: CATSRREAEAFF.

At least ten counts were recorded for this clonotype. The J gene is TRBJ1-1, the V gene TRBV6-5; D gene uncertain. The V and J ends lost 6 bases and 2 bases respectively, with 13 bases between them. CDR1 is MNHEY, CDR2 SVGAGI, per germline. This CDR3 contains 14 residues. CDR3 residues: CASRPRQRNTEAFF. CDR3 sequence (DNA): TGTGCCAGCAGACCCCGCCAGCGAAACACTGAAGCTTTCTTT.

The chain couples TRBV7-8 to TRBJ1-5; D is ambiguous. The CDR3 sequence is 14 residues long. Trimming shortened V by 1 base and J by 9 bases, and 13 bases separated the two germline ends. Germline V CDR1 and CDR2: SGHVS, FQNEAQ. CDR3 amino acids: CASSLEGQTAPQHF. The CDR3 bases are TGTGCCAGCAGCTTAGAAGGTCAGACGGCGCCCCAGCATTTT.

This clonotype was picked up many times. The chain carries TRBV20-1 and TRBJ2-7; either TRBD1 or TRBD2 may supply D (6 bases each). This CDR3 spans 14 amino acids. Trimming stripped 5 bases from V and 2 bases from J, with 16 bases between. The germline gives CDR1 DFQATT, CDR2 SNEGSKA (reference sequence). CDR3 sequence reads: CSAAAPEGAYEQYF. The CDR3 DNA is TGCAGTGCTGCGGCCCCGGAGGGGGCCTACGAGCAGTACTTC.

This clonotype appeared many times. The CDR3 bases are TGTGCCAGCAGCTTCACCTCCTACGAGCAGTACTTC. Translated, it gives CASSFTSYEQYF. The chain recombines TRBV11-2 with TRBJ2-7; no clear D. V gave up 3 bases and J gave up 0 bases, with 3 bases separating them. CDR1 and CDR2 from the germline V gene are SGHAT and FQNNGV. This CDR3 is 12 amino acids long.

The chain recombines TRBV7-6 with TRBJ1-1; D remains unclear. V lost 5 bases, J lost 2 bases, and 12 bases lay in between. Germline CDR1 SGHVS, CDR2 FNYEAQ. The length of the CDR3 is 14 residues. CDR3 sequence reads: CASSQHNQNTEAFF. DNA of the CDR3: TGTGCCAGCAGCCAGCACAACCAAAACACTGAAGCTTTCTTT.

The genes are TRBV2 and TRBJ2-7; 7 bases align to TRBD1. Germline V gene data show CDR1 as SNHLY and CDR2 as FYNNEI. J was trimmed by 2 bases and V by 4 bases; bases with no gene match: 8. The CDR3 spans 15 residues. DNA of the CDR3: TGTGCCAGCAGTGGTAGGGACAGTGATACCTACGAGCAGTACTTC. Translating it yields CASSGRDSDTYEQYF.

This clonotype was detected ten times or more. The chain is built from TRBV29-1 and TRBJ2-5; 13 nucleotides agree with TRBD2. The J segment lost 4 bases and the V segment lost 0 bases, leaving 2 bases of the junction unmatched. The CDR3 totals 15 residues. Germline-derived CDR1 and CDR2 are SQVTM and ANQGSEA. CDR3 coding DNA: TGCAGCGTTGAAGAACTAGCGGGAGGGCGAGAGACCCAGTACTTC. As protein: CSVEELAGGRETQYF.